This T cell receptor beta chain was captured by sequencing in a study of chemoradiotherapy in HPV16-positive cancers. Study-level findings and limits: In HPV16-positive patients, HPV-responsive T-cell expansion tracked better recurrence-free survival. HPV-specific T cells were functionally defined from only a couple of HPV16-positive patients. Candidate HPV-specific clones and E7-related TCR motifs grew in tumor during treatment.

Worth noting for this clone: The antigen is undetermined.

Germline values: CDR1 MDHEN, CDR2 SYDVKM. V was clipped by 6 bases and J by 4 bases; unmatched bases: 8. The CDR3 totals 14 residues. Samples were taken several times over chemoradiotherapy. Clones were read by immunoSEQ multiplex PCR, and TCRdb kept only the in-frame ones, dropping some. The data hold 20,000 to 25,000 clones, with approximately 70% observed a single time. The chain has TRBV28 and TRBJ1-2; TRBD1 aligns across 7 bases. The receptor was derived from a human donor with HPV-associated anogenital cancer. Sample acquisition took place from a patient who underwent chemoradiotherapy. The CDR3 DNA is TGTGCCAGCAGCCGAGCAGGGGGTTTCTATGGCTACACCTTC. Translation gives CASSRAGGFYGYTF.